The present T cell receptor beta chain was sequenced within a study of radiotherapy plus CTLA-4 blockade in lung cancer. Looking at the study overall: Across the patients, objective responses occurred in approximately 19%, and disease control in under 35%. Whole-study results and caveats: Alongside interferon-beta, early blood T cell clone dynamics were reportedly the best predictor of response. Blood saw expansion of tumor-derived TCR clones after radiotherapy plus ipilimumab.

Focal radiation was given together with CTLA-4 blockade (ipilimumab) to patients with chemo-refractory metastatic non-small-cell lung cancer. Comment on this clone: Its antigen is unknown.

The protocol was immunoSEQ multiplex PCR, while the TCRdb copy is restricted to in-frame clones and leaves out a portion. The profile shows 45,000 to 55,000 clones, around 85% of them singletons. The material was peripheral blood, obtained from a patient treated with radiotherapy plus ipilimumab. This receptor was taken from a human donor with non-small cell lung cancer who had a partial response to radiotherapy plus ipilimumab.

CDR3 DNA sequence: TGTGCCAGCAGCGAAACTAGCGGGGGGGCCGAAGAGACCCAGTACTTC. Amino acids: CASSETSGGAEETQYF. The chain recombines TRBV9 with TRBJ2-5; 13 bases align to TRBD2. Germline CDR1 SGDLS, CDR2 YYNGEE. With V trimmed by 3 bases and J by 3 bases, 5 bases remained unmatched. CDR3 length equals 16 residues.